The 5 T cell receptor beta chains below all came from one sample that was sequenced in a study of blood T cell repertoires in COVID-19. Only in-frame clones appear in the TCRdb table, and some are missing; sequencing was by immunoSEQ multiplex PCR. The table records over 60,000 clones, over 65% of them present only once. Sequencing was performed on peripheral blood. All receptors come from a human donor in a cohort sampled during active COVID-19.

The rearrangement links TRBV6-6 to TRBJ1-2; 9 bases are shared with TRBD1. The CDR3 has 17 residues. Germline assignment: CDR1 MNHNY and CDR2 SVGAGI (reference sequence). Trimming removed 5 bases from V and 4 bases from J; junction bases left unmatched: 14. The CDR3 DNA reads as TGTGCCAGCAGTCTATATCCCGGGACAGGGAGTGTCTATGGCTACACCTTC. This encodes CASSLYPGTGSVYGYTF.

The chain couples TRBV2 to TRBJ1-1; no clear D gene. Trimming pared 7 bases from V and 3 bases from J, leaving 9 bases between. Germline V gene data show CDR1 as SNHLY and CDR2 as FYNNEI. This CDR3 contains 12 residues. The CDR3 sequence: CASTRDHTEAFF. CDR3 nucleotide sequence: TGTGCCAGCACCCGGGATCACACTGAAGCTTTCTTT.

V usage is TRBV7-2 and J usage is TRBJ2-5; 8 bases are a match to TRBD2. The CDR3 has 16 amino acids. The germline V gene encodes CDR1 SGHTA and CDR2 FQGNSA. J lost 3 bases, V lost 1 base, and 7 bases had no gene match. This CDR3 reads CASSLVFAGGEETQYF. The CDR3 coding sequence is TGTGCCAGCAGCTTAGTGTTTGCGGGAGGAGAAGAGACCCAGTACTTC.

The CDR3 loop reads CASSSPGCKGTEAFF. The CDR3, as DNA: TGTGCCAGCAGTTCGCCGGGTTGTAAGGGGACTGAAGCTTTCTTT. The chain carries TRBV6-2 or TRBV6-3 and TRBJ1-1, with a weak D call TRBD1 (5 bases). CDR1 MNHEY and CDR2 SVGEGT come from the germline V gene. V gave up 4 bases and J gave up 5 bases, with 17 bases separating them. CDR3 size: 15 residues.

J is TRBJ1-6 and V is TRBV10-2; D is perhaps TRBD1 (6 bases). CDR1 is WSHSY, CDR2 SAAADI, per germline. The CDR3 spans 14 residues. Trimming cost V 5 bases and J 4 bases, with 9 bases left between them. The CDR3 protein is CASSNGQYNSPLHF. CDR3 sequence (DNA): TGCGCCAGCAGTAACGGACAGTATAATTCACCCCTCCACTTT.